Each of the 26 T cell receptor beta chains below was sequenced from the same sample in a study of identical twins. TCRdb redid the calling of the 5' RACE reads with MiXCR, one entry per CDR3 protein. There are 250,000 or so distinct CDR3 sequences in the sample; roughly 8.7% occur only once, and around 3% lies in the top ten. These data were also filed under a second study, of yellow fever vaccine responses in identical twins.

Sample: CD8+ T cells sorted from blood. The receptors were gathered from a woman younger than 35 in good health.

This clonotype has only a few counts. The chain combines TRBV27 with TRBJ2-7, with D tentatively TRBD2 (7 bases). The V end lost 4 bases, the J end lost 6 bases, and 22 bases lay between the germline ends. This CDR3 has 16 amino acids. Germline lookup yields CDR1 MNHEY and CDR2 SMNVEV (reference sequence). The CDR3 DNA sequence: TGTGCCAGCAGTTGGGGGGGGGGCTTCAAACTACGCGAGCAGTACTTC. Protein: CASSWGGGFKLREQYF.

On this clonotype: A single base separates this from a much larger clone, so it may be a read error. The gene calls are TRBV3-1 and TRBJ2-6; 9 bases align to TRBD2. This CDR3 spans 19 amino acids. The germline V gene has CDR1 LGHDT and CDR2 YNNKEL (reference sequence). The CDR3 loop is CATSQDLAGSASGANVLTF. The CDR3 bases are TGTGCCACCAGCCAAGATCTAGCGGGGAGTGCCTCTGGGGCCAACGTCCTGACTTTC.

The sample holds many counts of this clonotype. The genes are TRBV7-9 and TRBJ2-3, with no clear D. The CDR3 loop spans 13 amino acids. The V end lost 1 base, the J end lost 2 bases, and 4 bases lay between the germline ends. CDR1 and CDR2 (germline): SEHNR, FQNEAQ (reference sequence). CDR3 sequence: CASSLGLTDTQYF. The CDR3 coding sequence is TGTGCCAGCAGCTTAGGGCTCACAGATACGCAGTATTTT.

This clonotype was detected many times. J is TRBJ2-2 and V is TRBV12-3 or TRBV12-4, with 10 bases aligning to TRBD2. Trimming took 7 bases from V and 7 from J; bases not matched to a gene: 6. The CDR3 sequence is 14 residues long. The CDR3 loop reads CASTSGRNDGELFF. CDR3 DNA sequence: TGTGCCAGCACTAGCGGGAGAAATGACGGGGAGCTGTTTTTT.

The gene calls are TRBV2 and TRBJ2-1; D tentatively reads TRBD1 or TRBD2 (6 bases each). This CDR3 contains 15 residues. The ends were cut back, 7 bases at V and 5 bases at J, with 18 bases in the middle. Germline V lookup: CDR1 SNHLY, CDR2 FYNNEI. CDR3: CASNFVGGAHNEQFF. Here the CDR3 DNA reads TGTGCCAGCAATTTCGTGGGGGGCGCCCACAATGAGCAGTTCTTC. Full variable domain (remainder filled in from reference TRBV2 and TRBJ2-1): EPEVTQTPSHQVTQMGQEVILRCVPISNHLYFYWYRQILGQKVEFLVSFYNNEISEKSEIFDDQFSVERPDGSNFTLKIRSTKLEDSAMYFCASNFVGGAHNEQFFGPGTRLTVL.

This clonotype occurred a few times. This chain joins TRBV7-9 and TRBJ2-1, with 7 bases that match TRBD2. Germline loops: CDR1 SEHNR, CDR2 FQNEAQ (reference sequence). Trimming cost V 3 bases and J 3 bases; bases outside gene matches: 8. The CDR3 totals 16 residues. CDR3 protein: CASSLGSGTVYNEQFF. CDR3 nucleotides: TGTGCCAGCAGCTTGGGCAGCGGGACTGTCTACAATGAGCAGTTCTTC.

This clonotype was seen only a few times. J is TRBJ2-1 and V is TRBV20-1, with D possibly TRBD1 on 7 matching bases. Per the germline V gene, CDR1 is DFQATT and CDR2 is SNEGSKA (reference sequence). The CDR3 contains 12 residues. V was shortened by 5 bases and J by 5 bases, with 10 bases between the two germline ends. CDR3 loop: CSARGTDNEQFF. CDR3 DNA sequence: TGCAGTGCTCGGGGGACAGACAATGAGCAGTTCTTC.

This clonotype was observed at least ten times. The chain links TRBV15 to TRBJ2-1; 8 bases agree with TRBD2. V lost 4 bases to trimming and J lost 2 bases; unmatched junction nucleotides: 16. The CDR3 has 19 amino acids. Germline lookup yields CDR1 LNHNV and CDR2 YYDKDF (reference sequence). This CDR3 is CATSNPPGLAGFTYNEQFF. CDR3 DNA sequence: TGTGCCACCAGCAACCCCCCTGGGCTAGCGGGTTTCACCTACAATGAGCAGTTCTTC.

By proportion, this clonotype is medium-sized. J is TRBJ2-1 and V is TRBV6-5, with D perhaps matching TRBD2 (6 bases). The germline V gene has CDR1 MNHEY and CDR2 SVGAGI. V was shortened by 0 bases and J by 12 bases, with 15 bases between the two germline ends. This CDR3 comprises 14 residues. The CDR3 bases are TGTGCCAGCAGTTACTCGAGCAATGGGGGAGGGCAGTTCTTC. Encoded protein: CASSYSSNGGGQFF.

This clonotype showed up just a few times. V gene TRBV7-9 combines with J gene TRBJ2-1; a possible D gene is TRBD2 (5 bases). CDR3 length: 12 residues. Germline-derived CDR1 and CDR2 are SEHNR and FQNEAQ (reference sequence). V lost 11 bases and J 6 bases, leaving 14 bases between the germline ends. CDR3 protein: CAGQDGGNEQFF. The CDR3 DNA reads as TGTGCCGGCCAGGACGGAGGCAATGAGCAGTTCTTC.

The table lists this clonotype with many counts. The V and J genes are TRBV4-1 and TRBJ2-7, with 8 bases aligning to TRBD2. The CDR3 runs 15 residues. V lost 5 bases, J lost 0 bases, and 6 bases stayed unmatched. Per the germline V gene, CDR1 is MGHRA and CDR2 is YSYEKL. The CDR3 reads CASSMDGRASYEQYF. The CDR3 bases are TGCGCCAGCAGCATGGACGGGAGGGCCTCCTACGAGCAGTACTTC.

This clonotype was counted between two and nine times. This chain uses TRBV4-1 with TRBJ2-7, with D unclear. This CDR3 region has 14 residues. Per germline, CDR1 MGHRA and CDR2 YSYEKL. The V and J ends lost 6 bases and 6 bases respectively, with 18 bases between them. CDR3 in DNA: TGCGCCAGCAGTCCTCTAGTTTCTGTAGGCGAGCAGTACTTC. Encoded protein: CASSPLVSVGEQYF.

The table lists this clonotype with a few counts. The chain links TRBV11-2 to TRBJ1-1, with unresolved D. The germline gives CDR1 SGHAT, CDR2 FQNNGV. Between the trimmed V and J ends, which lost 2 bases and 3 bases, there was a span of 4 bases. The CDR3 sequence is 12 residues long. The CDR3 sequence is CASSLTDTEAFF. CDR3 nucleotide sequence: TGTGCCAGCAGCTTAACCGACACTGAAGCTTTCTTT.

J is TRBJ2-7 and V is TRBV15, with unresolved D. Deletions cut 3 bases from V and 3 bases from J, with 9 bases between. The CDR3 covers 13 residues. Germline lookup yields CDR1 LNHNV and CDR2 YYDKDF (reference sequence). Here the CDR3 reads CATSSSTHYEQYF. For the CDR3, the DNA is TGTGCCACCAGCAGTTCAACCCACTACGAGCAGTACTTC.

This clonotype turned up a few times. The DNA of the CDR3 is TGTGCCAGCAGTTTGGAAAAAGGGAAAGTAACAGATACGCAGTATTTT. Its translation: CASSLEKGKVTDTQYF. The rearrangement joins TRBV28 to TRBJ2-3; unclear D gene. CDR3 length equals 16 residues. The V gene's germline CDR1 is MDHEN and CDR2 SYDVKM. The V gene lost 3 bases and the J gene lost 3 bases, with 16 bases spanning the gap.

This clonotype was seen a handful of times. CDR3 sequence: CASSYVLHNEQFF. CDR3 DNA: TGTGCCAGCAGTTACGTTCTCCACAATGAGCAGTTCTTC. The chain recombines TRBV6-5 with TRBJ2-1, with D unclear. CDR1 is MNHEY and CDR2 is SVGAGI in the germline V gene. The length of the CDR3 is 13 residues. The ends were cut back, 2 bases at V and 5 bases at J, with 7 bases in the middle.

This sequence joins TRBV12-3 or TRBV12-4 and TRBJ2-7; 11 nucleotides match TRBD1. This CDR3 contains 14 residues. J gave up 10 bases and V 5 bases, and 10 bases lay outside the gene matches. The CDR3 nucleotides read TGTGCCAGCAGTGAGACCGGGACAGGGGGTACACAGTACTTC. The encoded protein is CASSETGTGGTQYF.

The CDR3 loop reads CATSKDRRELFF. Written as DNA, the CDR3 is TGTGCCACCAGCAAGGACCGGCGGGAGCTGTTTTTT. The J gene is TRBJ2-2, the V gene TRBV15, with no clear D. In germline, CDR1 is LNHNV, CDR2 YYDKDF (reference sequence). V gave up 4 bases and J gave up 9 bases, with 9 bases separating them. The CDR3 has 12 amino acids.

This clonotype occurred a few times. V usage is TRBV12-3 or TRBV12-4 and J usage is TRBJ2-5, with TRBD1 identical over 8 bases. Trimming cost V 5 bases and J 4 bases; bases outside gene matches: 6. The CDR3 runs to 14 residues. DNA of the CDR3: TGTGCCAGCAGTGAAACCGGGACAGGAGAGACCCAGTACTTC. This translates into CASSETGTGETQYF.

This chain connects TRBV7-2 to TRBJ2-5, with 7 positions matching TRBD2. Germline CDR1 and CDR2: SGHTA and FQGNSA. This CDR3 comprises 15 residues. Unmatched junction bases numbered 2, after V lost 1 base and J lost 0 bases. CDR3 sequence: CASSLGGGDQETQYF. CDR3 nucleotide sequence: TGTGCCAGCAGCTTAGGCGGGGGAGACCAAGAGACCCAGTACTTC.

This clonotype was observed at least ten times. This chain uses TRBV7-9 with TRBJ1-2; D gene uncertain. The CDR3 runs 11 residues. Trimming shortened V by 8 bases and J by 3 bases, and 7 bases separated the two germline ends. The V gene's germline CDR1 is SEHNR and CDR2 FQNEAQ (reference sequence). In DNA, the CDR3 is TGTGCCAGCGGGGAGGACTATGGCTACACCTTC. Protein product: CASGEDYGYTF.

The sample holds a few counts of this clonotype. CDR3 DNA sequence: TGTGCCAGCAGCTTAGCCCCTTTTTCCGGGAACACTGAAGCTTTCTTT. This codes for CASSLAPFSGNTEAFF. The genes are TRBV7-8 and TRBJ1-1; D is unresolved. Per the germline V gene, CDR1 is SGHVS and CDR2 is FQNEAQ. V lost 0 bases to trimming and J lost 1 base, with 12 bases between them. The CDR3 contains 16 residues.

J is TRBJ2-7 and V is TRBV5-1, with D possibly called TRBD1 or TRBD2 (5 bases each). The CDR3 covers 14 residues. Between the trimmed V and J ends, which lost 4 bases and 3 bases, there was a span of 14 bases. Germline values: CDR1 SGHRS, CDR2 YFSETQ. DNA of the CDR3: TGCGCCAGCAGCCCGGATGGGGGTGGCTACGAGCAGTACTTC. Its translation is CASSPDGGGYEQYF.

This sequence joins TRBV7-9 and TRBJ2-3; a weak D match, TRBD2 (5 bases). The ends were cut back, 5 bases at V and 6 bases at J, with 18 bases in the middle. Germline V CDR1 and CDR2: SEHNR, FQNEAQ (reference sequence). This CDR3 comprises 15 residues. CDR3 DNA: TGTGCCAGCAGCCCAACGCAGTCGACGGGGGATACGCAGTATTTT. Translating gives CASSPTQSTGDTQYF. The full variable domain, in which reference TRBV7-9 and TRBJ2-3 provide the parts outside the CDR3, is DTGVSQNPRHKITKRGQNVTFRCDPISEHNRLYWYRQTLGQGPEFLTYFQNEAQLEKSRLLSDRFSAERPKGSFSTLEIQRTEQGDSAMYLCASSPTQSTGDTQYFGPGTRLTVL.

This clonotype has a count of ten or more. The rearrangement joins TRBV28 to TRBJ2-2; either TRBD1 or TRBD2 may fit D (5 bases each). V was pared by 5 bases and J by 4 bases, with 17 bases between. CDR1 is MDHEN, CDR2 SYDVKM, per germline. This CDR3 comprises 16 residues. CDR3 in amino acids: CASSPLEGAGTGELFF. The CDR3 DNA reads TGTGCCAGCAGTCCTCTTGAAGGGGCGGGCACCGGGGAGCTGTTTTTT.

This clonotype was counted a few times. The chain carries TRBV7-9 and TRBJ2-3; possibly TRBD1 or TRBD2 for D (5 bases each). The ends were cut back, 5 bases at V and 5 bases at J, with 20 bases in the middle. Germline V lookup: CDR1 SEHNR, CDR2 FQNEAQ (reference sequence). The CDR3 consists of 16 residues. Written as DNA, the CDR3 is TGTGCCAGCAGCCAGTCGGGGCAGACTTGGGTAGATACGCAGTATTTT. Translated: CASSQSGQTWVDTQYF.